This paragraph covers one T cell receptor (beta chain) sequence. These data originate in a study of blood T cell repertoires in COVID-19. V lost 5 bases to trimming and J lost 3 bases; unmatched junction nucleotides: 10. CDR1 and CDR2 from the germline V gene are SGHTA and FQGNSA. The CDR3 is 15 residues long. Per the original methods: Estimates of nucleated cell counts were drawn from the amplification of reference gene primers. Generated by immunoSEQ multiplex PCR, the TCRdb table keeps only in-frame clones and is missing some. Clone size and the V and J calls come from that table; the DNA yielded D and trimming. In the table there are about 78,000 clones, approximately 86% of which are singletons.

Source material: peripheral blood. The V and J genes are TRBV7-2 and TRBJ2-7, with TRBD1 identical over 7 bases. The source of this sequence is a man aged 45 to 65 with active or convalescent COVID-19. The CDR3 DNA reads TGTGCCAGCAGCCCAGTAGGGACAGCATACTACGAGCAGTACTTC. As protein: CASSPVGTAYYEQYF.